The clone carrying this T cell receptor beta chain turned up a few times. V lost 6 bases and J lost 7, with 13 bases in between. Germline CDR1 MNHEY, CDR2 SVGAGI. CDR3 size: 14 residues. These data are taken from a study of blood T cell repertoires in COVID-19. Study in general: Researchers got acute and convalescent COVID-19 samples from the United States, Italy and Spain. T cells, B-cell-depleted T cells, or PBMCs provided the cDNA or gDNA that served as material.

Only in-frame clones appear in the TCRdb table, and some are missing; sequencing was by immunoSEQ multiplex PCR. The repertoire has more than 90,000 clones, approximately 86% of them found once; the top ten carry about an eighth. The material sequenced was peripheral blood. The chain carries TRBV6-5 and TRBJ1-6; D might be TRBD1 (6 bases). The TCR comes from a human donor in a cohort sampled during active COVID-19. CDR3 loop: CASRVQGRNSPLHF. The CDR3, as DNA: TGTGCCAGCAGGGTGCAGGGGCGCAATTCACCCCTCCACTTT.